Described below is a single T cell receptor (beta chain) sequence and its context. Its antigen is still unknown. Produced via immunoSEQ multiplex PCR; TCRdb's table is partial and in-frame only. The repertoire holds 200,000 or so clones, approximately 88% seen once, with over 5.5% in the top ten. The sample is drawn from a study of cytomegalovirus exposure and HLA in healthy donors. Study-wide results and limits: The tendency of first-cohort TCR clusters to co-occur in the 120 validation repertoires was the finding of a later analysis.

The germline V gene encodes CDR1 MNHEY and CDR2 SMNVEV (reference sequence). Germline trimming cut 5 bases from V and 0 bases from J; bases unmatched to any gene: 9. CDR3 size: 19 residues. The specimen was PBMCs. The V and J genes are TRBV27 and TRBJ2-6, with 11 bases fitting TRBD1. The TCR originated in a man younger than 35 in good health and CMV-seropositive. CDR3 loop: CASSIPRDRGFSGANVLTF. For the CDR3, the DNA is TGTGCCAGCAGTATCCCTCGGGACAGGGGGTTCTCTGGGGCCAACGTCCTGACTTTC.